Below, 3 T cell receptor beta chains from the same sample are listed, as sequenced in a study of T and B cells in COVID-19 patients. TRB was amplified from roughly 250-500 ng of blood genomic DNA. TRB rearrangements were amplified by multiplex PCR with BIOMED2 TRB-A/B primers. Each CDR3 protein is one row after TCRdb ran MiXCR on the multiplex PCR reads. The sample records approximately 17,000 distinct CDR3 sequences, 25% to 35% being singletons. Sequenced material: blood. The receptors come from a human donor who had recovered from COVID-19.

The chain combines TRBV12-3 or TRBV12-4 with TRBJ2-3; either TRBD1 or TRBD2 may supply D (6 bases each). Trimming took 6 bases from V and 1 from J, leaving 20 bases between them. There are 17 residues in the CDR3. The CDR3 sequence: CASRFPDGGPGTDTQYF. DNA for the CDR3: TGTGCCAGCAGATTCCCCGACGGGGGCCCTGGCACAGATACGCAGTATTTT.

This clonotype was recorded a few times. The chain carries TRBV5-4 and TRBJ2-7, with D perhaps TRBD1 or TRBD2 (5 bases each). CDR3 length: 13 amino acids. Germline-derived CDR1 and CDR2 are SGHNT and YYREEE (reference sequence). Trimming took off 8 bases at V and 5 bases at J, with 17 bases between the two ends. The CDR3 DNA reads as TGTGCCAGTCAGACCAGGGAGTTGGACGAGCAGTACTTC. It encodes CASQTRELDEQYF.

This clonotype has more than one count but fewer than ten. The rearrangement uses TRBV5-6 and TRBJ1-2; no firm D call. The ends were cut back, 4 bases at V and 3 bases at J, with 7 bases in the middle. This CDR3 region has 12 residues. CDR1 and CDR2 from the germline V gene are SGHDT and YYEEEE. The CDR3 nucleotides read TGTGCCAGCAGCGGGGATTACTATGGCTACACCTTC. Residues: CASSGDYYGYTF.